The rows below give T cell receptor beta chains drawn from one sample of a study of response to subunit inactivated influenza vaccine. One entry per CDR3 protein results from TCRdb running MiXCR on the RT-PCR reads. The table lists around 530,000 distinct CDR3 sequences, 10% to 15% of them singletons. This specimen consisted of PBMCs from blood, obtained on the day of vaccination. These receptors were taken from a man aged 50 or older who received an inactivated influenza vaccine. Each CDR3 is given with its conserved first and last residue. A D gene is named only where the DNA matches it firmly. Expanded clones get a size class; other rows say once, few or many, or leave the size out.

V	J	size	D	CDR3	DNA
TRBV6-2/TRBV6-3	TRBJ1-5	-	-	CASSWAVGRQPQHF	TGTGCCAGCAGTTGGGCTGTGGGGCGTCAGCCCCAGCATTTT
TRBV3-1	TRBJ2-5	-	-	CASSQEGGFEQETQYF	TGTGCCAGCAGCCAAGAGGGTGGTTTTGAGCAAGAGACCCAGTACTTC
TRBV5-1	TRBJ1-2	many	-	CASHDPAYGYTF	TGCGCCAGCCACGACCCGGCTTATGGCTACACCTTC
TRBV5-1	TRBJ1-4	-	-	CASSLAGSYGITNEKLFF	TGCGCCAGCAGCTTGGCAGGGTCGTATGGGATTACTAATGAAAAACTGTTTTTT
TRBV7-6	TRBJ2-4	once	TRBD1	CASSLGPLLLSTGVGIQYF	TGTGCCAGCAGCTTAGGTCCCCTATTACTCTCGACAGGGGTTGGCATTCAGTACTTC
TRBV7-8	TRBJ2-5	once	-	CASSLLPGAYQETQYF	TGTGCCAGCAGCTTATTGCCGGGGGCTTACCAAGAGACCCAGTACTTC
TRBV2	TRBJ1-1	few	-	CASKVTGIWAFF	TGTGCCAGCAAAGTGACAGGAATTTGGGCTTTCTTT
TRBV14	TRBJ2-7	-	TRBD1	CASSSHRGSYEQYF	TGTGCCAGCAGCTCCCACAGGGGCTCCTACGAGCAGTACTTC
TRBV27	TRBJ2-5	-	-	CASSLSPGKETQYF	TGTGCCAGCAGTTTATCCCCAGGGAAAGAGACCCAGTACTTC
TRBV5-1	TRBJ2-5	many	-	CASSLSREETQYF	TGTGCCAGCAGCTTATCTCGGGAAGAGACCCAGTACTTC
TRBV29-1	TRBJ1-1	-	TRBD1	CSVDRGVRGQGNTEAFF	TGCAGCGTTGATCGCGGTGTCAGGGGGCAGGGGAACACTGAAGCTTTCTTT
TRBV7-6	TRBJ1-4	few	-	CASSPMTGLAGEKLFF	TGTGCCAGCAGCCCTATGACAGGCCTAGCGGGAGAAAAACTGTTTTTT
TRBV5-6	TRBJ2-1	few	-	CASSPFASAKSYNEQFF	TGTGCCAGCAGCCCCTTTGCGTCAGCGAAGTCCTACAATGAGCAGTTCTTC
TRBV28	TRBJ2-7	-	TRBD1	CASRPTGGSYEQYF	TGTGCCAGCAGGCCGACAGGGGGCTCCTACGAGCAGTACTTC
TRBV6-2/TRBV6-3	TRBJ2-5	few	TRBD2	CASRPTGLDQETQYF	TGTGCCAGCAGGCCCACTGGACTAGACCAAGAGACCCAGTACTTC
TRBV20-1	TRBJ2-1	-	TRBD2	CSARFGGRFLPGDNEQFF	TGCAGTGCTAGATTTGGCGGGAGGTTCCTGCCTGGGGACAATGAGCAGTTCTTC
TRBV9	TRBJ1-1	-	-	CASSVSSDMLEAFF	TGTGCCAGCAGCGTATCCAGCGACATGCTCGAAGCTTTCTTT
TRBV28	TRBJ1-2	many	-	CASSLGTVNYGYTF	TGTGCCAGCAGTCTCGGGACGGTAAACTATGGCTACACCTTC
TRBV12-3/TRBV12-4	TRBJ2-1	many	-	CASSFTRQDNNEQFF	TGTGCCAGCAGTTTTACCCGGCAGGATAACAATGAGCAGTTCTTC
TRBV7-2	TRBJ2-3	few	TRBD2	CASSLTAGLGDTQYF	TGTGCCAGCAGCTTAACAGCGGGACTAGGGGATACGCAGTATTTT
TRBV7-9	TRBJ2-7	once	-	CASSPNQAGEQYF	TGTGCCAGCAGCCCCAACCAAGCGGGCGAGCAGTACTTC
TRBV6-5	TRBJ1-2	few	TRBD1	CASSYQGTGYGYTF	TGTGCCAGCAGTTATCAGGGGACAGGGTATGGCTACACCTTC
TRBV20-1	TRBJ2-6	-	-	CSATSGNSGANVLTF	TGCAGTGCTACCTCAGGGAATTCCGGGGCCAACGTCCTGACTTTC
TRBV3-1	TRBJ2-4	few	-	CASSPTGLVAKNIQYF	TGTGCCAGCAGCCCCACCGGCTTGGTAGCCAAAAACATTCAGTACTTC
TRBV20-1	TRBJ2-5	-	-	CSARVTGQETQYF	TGCAGTGCTAGAGTTACAGGGCAAGAGACCCAGTACTTC
TRBV6-1	TRBJ2-2	many	-	CASSEEGQTNTGELFF	TGTGCCAGCAGTGAGGAGGGACAAACGAACACCGGGGAGCTGTTTTTT
TRBV28	TRBJ2-7	many	TRBD2	CASRSPGLAGGAYEQYF	TGTGCCAGCCGTTCTCCGGGACTAGCGGGGGGTGCGTACGAGCAGTACTTC
TRBV19	TRBJ2-7	-	-	CASSIGALPSYEQYF	TGTGCCAGTAGTATAGGCGCCCTGCCGTCCTACGAGCAGTACTTC
TRBV5-1	TRBJ2-1	-	-	CASSLWPGATGVPSSYNEQFF	TGCGCCAGCAGCTTGTGGCCGGGGGCCACGGGGGTCCCTAGCTCCTACAATGAGCAGTTCTTC
TRBV7-8	TRBJ2-3	-	-	CASRNKLSQDTQYF	TGTGCCAGCAGAAACAAGCTCTCGCAAGATACGCAGTATTTT
TRBV5-1	TRBJ2-5	-	-	CASGPQGGVETQYF	TGCGCCAGCGGACCACAGGGAGGTGTTGAGACCCAGTACTTC
TRBV7-2	TRBJ2-1	many	-	CASSLGFGAHNEQFF	TGTGCCAGCAGCTTAGGATTCGGGGCCCACAATGAGCAGTTCTTC
TRBV30	TRBJ2-1	-	TRBD2	CASVTSENYNEQFF	TGTGCCTCAGTGACTAGCGAGAACTACAATGAGCAGTTCTTC
TRBV5-5	TRBJ2-1	-	-	CASSFSSSRSGNEQFF	TGTGCCAGCAGCTTTTCGTCTAGCAGGAGTGGGAATGAGCAGTTCTTC
TRBV27	TRBJ1-1	few	-	CASSFLSGRMNTEAFF	TGTGCCAGCAGTTTTTTGTCTGGACGGATGAACACTGAAGCTTTCTTT
TRBV9	TRBJ2-7	few	-	CASSVGSGSSYEQYF	TGTGCCAGCAGCGTAGGGAGTGGGAGCTCCTACGAGCAGTACTTC
TRBV5-1	TRBJ2-1	-	TRBD1	CASSPLTGGHEQFF	TGCGCCAGCAGCCCATTAACAGGGGGCCATGAGCAGTTCTTC
TRBV4-1	TRBJ1-2	-	-	CASSPGWPNGYTF	TGCGCCAGCAGCCCAGGGTGGCCGAATGGCTACACCTTC
TRBV5-1	TRBJ2-1	few	TRBD1	CASSWGQGADEQFF	TGCGCCAGCAGCTGGGGACAGGGGGCCGATGAGCAGTTCTTC
TRBV7-2	TRBJ2-3	-	-	CASSLIAPPGDTQYF	TGTGCCAGCAGCTTAATAGCACCTCCCGGAGATACGCAGTATTTT
TRBV7-2	TRBJ2-7	-	-	CASSLAYGSYEQYF	TGTGCCAGCAGCTTAGCCTACGGATCCTACGAGCAGTACTTC
TRBV7-2	TRBJ1-2	-	-	CASSPSRNYGYTF	TGTGCCAGCAGCCCCTCAAGAAACTATGGCTACACCTTC
TRBV20-1	TRBJ2-3	-	-	CSASPIGSTDTQYF	TGCAGTGCTAGCCCGATAGGAAGCACAGATACGCAGTATTTT
TRBV28	TRBJ2-7	-	TRBD1	CASSLRDRGGYEQYF	TGTGCCAGCAGTCTCCGCGACAGGGGAGGCTACGAGCAGTACTTC
TRBV11-2	TRBJ2-2	-	-	CASSPNLNTGELFF	TGTGCCAGCAGCCCTAACTTGAACACCGGGGAGCTGTTTTTT
TRBV20-1	TRBJ2-3	few	-	CSAPSAGEGTDTQYF	TGCAGTGCCCCTTCCGCTGGGGAGGGCACAGATACGCAGTATTTT
TRBV29-1	TRBJ2-2	many	-	CSVGGPGELFF	TGCAGCGTTGGAGGTCCCGGGGAGCTGTTTTTT
TRBV4-2	TRBJ2-7	-	-	CASSQERYSSYEQYF	TGTGCCAGCAGCCAAGAGCGTTATAGCTCCTACGAGCAGTACTTC
TRBV7-2	TRBJ2-7	few	TRBD1	CASSSWTGPSSYEQYF	TGTGCCAGCAGCTCCTGGACAGGACCCAGCTCCTACGAGCAGTACTTC
TRBV9	TRBJ2-3	many	-	CASSAGLTTTDTQYF	TGTGCCAGCAGCGCCGGACTTACCACCACAGATACGCAGTATTTT
TRBV9	TRBJ2-1	-	TRBD2	CASSTLGASGSDEQFF	TGTGCCAGCAGCACATTGGGGGCTAGCGGGAGCGATGAGCAGTTCTTC
TRBV5-1	TRBJ1-2	few	-	CASSLVSGRDGGYTF	TGCGCCAGCAGCTTGGTCTCAGGGCGGGACGGTGGCTACACCTTC
TRBV10-3	TRBJ2-1	many	TRBD2	CAISGAGDEQFF	TGTGCCATCAGTGGGGCGGGAGATGAGCAGTTCTTC
TRBV9	TRBJ2-1	-	-	CASSPWAPGYNEQFF	TGTGCCAGCAGCCCTTGGGCCCCCGGATACAATGAGCAGTTCTTC